This is a list of T cell receptor beta chains from one sample in a study of post-analysis software for immune sequencing data. One entry per CDR3 protein results from TCRdb running MiXCR on the PCR reads. This table holds more than 500,000 distinct CDR3 sequences, 30% to 40% found once. Sample: blood. These receptors were taken from a girl aged 2-17 years with multiple sclerosis. Each CDR3 is given with its conserved first and last residue. D genes are given only for firm matches. A clone size is listed for some rows: how often the clone was seen (once, few, many), or a class if it is expanded.

d_call,clone_size,j_call,v_call,cdr3_length,cdr3_nt,cdr3_aa
.,few,TRBJ1-2,TRBV4-1,16,TGCGCCAGCAGCCAAGGGCAACAAGGGAGGCGCAATGGCTACACCTTC,CASSQGQQGRRNGYTF
.,.,TRBJ2-2,TRBV29-1,11,TGCAGCGTTGGCGACACCGGGGAGCTGTTTTTT,CSVGDTGELFF
.,few,TRBJ2-2,TRBV29-1,14,TGCAGCGTTGGCGTCAGGGAGAACACCGGGGAGCTGTTTTTT,CSVGVRENTGELFF
.,.,TRBJ1-2,TRBV12-3/TRBV12-4,12,TGTGCCATCGGGGGCAGGGCTTATGGCTACACCTTC,CAIGGRAYGYTF
.,few,TRBJ1-5,TRBV5-1,14,TGCGCCAGCAGCTTGGCACCGAGCAATCAGCCCCAGCATTTT,CASSLAPSNQPQHF
TRBD2,few,TRBJ2-5,TRBV20-1,15,TGCAGTGCTAGCAAGCTAGCGGGGGGCCAAGAGACCCAGTACTTC,CSASKLAGGQETQYF
.,.,TRBJ2-3,TRBV29-1,13,TGCAGCGTTGAAGTCAGGGTGGAAGATACGCAGTATTTT,CSVEVRVEDTQYF
.,once,TRBJ1-5,TRBV24-1,16,TGTGCCATCAGTGATACCTCCGGGACGATCAATCAGCCCCAGCATTTT,CAISDTSGTINQPQHF
TRBD1,.,TRBJ2-2,TRBV5-1,15,TGCACCAGCAGGTCGGGACAGATTAACACCGGGGAGCTGTTTTTT,CTSRSGQINTGELFF
TRBD1,few,TRBJ1-2,TRBV10-3,15,TGTGCCATCAGTGAGGACAGGGGGGCTAACTATGGCTACACCTTC,CAISEDRGANYGYTF
TRBD1,.,TRBJ1-2,TRBV6-5,15,TGTGCCAGCAGCAATGGGGACAGGCCGGCGGGGGGCTACACCTTC,CASSNGDRPAGGYTF
TRBD1,.,TRBJ1-4,TRBV15,17,TGTGCCACCAGCAGAGAGGGGACAGGACCACTTAATGAAAAACTGTTTTTT,CATSREGTGPLNEKLFF
.,.,TRBJ2-6,TRBV5-1,15,TGCGCCAGCAGCTTGGCGGTCTCTGGGGCCAGCGTCCTGACTTTC,CASSLAVSGASVLTF
.,few,TRBJ2-3,TRBV5-4,14,TGTGCCAGCAGCTGGGACGGAAGCACAGATACGCAGTATTTT,CASSWDGSTDTQYF
TRBD2,once,TRBJ2-1,TRBV6-5,21,TGTGCCAGCACTACCCGAGTGGGGGGGCGTTATATCGGGAGGGCGTACAATGAGCAGTTCTTC,CASTTRVGGRYIGRAYNEQFF
TRBD2,few,TRBJ2-3,TRBV5-6,16,TGTGCCAGCAGCGCAGCGGGGGGCTTTCTCACAGATACGCAGTATTTT,CASSAAGGFLTDTQYF
TRBD1,.,TRBJ2-2,TRBV20-1,17,TGCAGTGCTAGAGTTCCTCCGGGACAGGGACACACCGGGGAGCTGTTTTTT,CSARVPPGQGHTGELFF
.,.,TRBJ2-6,TRBV20-1,15,TGCAGTGCCAGACCGGGGCACTCTGGGGCCAACGTCCTGACTTTC,CSARPGHSGANVLTF
.,.,TRBJ1-2,TRBV29-1,12,TGCAGCGTTGGTTGGGGGAACTATGGCTACACCTTC,CSVGWGNYGYTF
.,.,TRBJ1-2,TRBV29-1,12,TGCAGCGTGGGCCCGGTGAACTATGGCTACACCTTC,CSVGPVNYGYTF
TRBD2,.,TRBJ2-7,TRBV7-2,18,TGTGCCAGCAGCCAAGGACTAGCGGGGGGGCTGGCTGTCTACGAGCAGTACTTC,CASSQGLAGGLAVYEQYF
TRBD2,few,TRBJ2-5,TRBV5-6,15,TGTGCCAGCAGCTTGTTACCGAGCGGGGTAGAGACCCAGTACTTC,CASSLLPSGVETQYF
.,few,TRBJ2-7,TRBV5-1,13,TGCGCCAGCAGCAGGACCATAGGAAACGAGCAGTACTTC,CASSRTIGNEQYF
.,.,TRBJ1-4,TRBV29-1,14,TGCAGCGTTCTTTACGTAGGGGAACGAGAAAAACTGTTTTTT,CSVLYVGEREKLFF
.,.,TRBJ1-5,TRBV20-1,15,TGCAGTGCTAGAGATCACAGGGACGGCGATCAGCCCCAGCATTTT,CSARDHRDGDQPQHF
TRBD2,.,TRBJ2-7,TRBV27,15,TGTGCCAGCAGTTCCTCGACTAGCGGGGGGTACGAGCAGTACTTC,CASSSSTSGGYEQYF
TRBD2,.,TRBJ2-1,TRBV6-2/TRBV6-3,15,TGTGCCAGCAGTTATAAAGCGGGGGGCCACAATGAGCAGTTCTTC,CASSYKAGGHNEQFF
.,.,TRBJ2-7,TRBV6-7,15,TGTGCCAGCAGTTACGAGGGGACTGATTCCTACGAGCAGTACTTC,CASSYEGTDSYEQYF
.,few,TRBJ2-3,TRBV13,15,TGTGCCAGCAGCGCGGGACTGCTAAACACAGATACGCAGTATTTT,CASSAGLLNTDTQYF
.,few,TRBJ2-7,TRBV7-8,14,TGTGCCAGCAGCTTAGCCCAGGTTAACTACGAGCAGTACTTC,CASSLAQVNYEQYF
TRBD1,.,TRBJ2-7,TRBV20-1,13,TGCAGTGCTAGATCGGGACAGGCTGTCGAACAGTACTTC,CSARSGQAVEQYF
TRBD1,few,TRBJ2-7,TRBV10-3,17,TGTGCCATCAGTGAGTCACCCGGGACAGGGAGGTCGTACGAGCAGTACTTC,CAISESPGTGRSYEQYF
.,few,TRBJ2-5,TRBV11-2,15,TGTGCCAGCAGCAACCCCGAGGGCAGGGAAGAGACCCAGTACTTC,CASSNPEGREETQYF
.,.,TRBJ1-2,TRBV25-1,16,TGTGCCAGCAGTACCTCCCTGGGCGGCGCAAACTATGGCTACACCTTC,CASSTSLGGANYGYTF
TRBD1,once,TRBJ1-4,TRBV28,14,TGTGCCAGCAGAGCCGGGACAGGGGCTGAAAAACTGTTTTTT,CASRAGTGAEKLFF
TRBD2,.,TRBJ2-7,TRBV10-3,16,TGTGCCATCAGTGACCCAACGGCTAGCGGTTCCTACGAGCAGTACTTC,CAISDPTASGSYEQYF
.,once,TRBJ1-4,TRBV5-1,13,TGCACCAGCAAGACCAACCAGGGGGAAAAACTGTTTTTT,CTSKTNQGEKLFF
.,many,TRBJ2-5,TRBV6-2/TRBV6-3,14,TGTGCCAGCAGTTACTCGGGGGGCGAAGAGACCCAGTACTTC,CASSYSGGEETQYF
.,.,TRBJ2-5,TRBV20-1,14,TGCAGTGCTAGAGGACACACAGGAGGAGAGACCCAGTACTTC,CSARGHTGGETQYF
.,.,TRBJ2-7,TRBV4-1,15,TGCGCCAGCAGCCAAGATCAGGAATATGCCTACGAGCAGTACTTC,CASSQDQEYAYEQYF
.,many,TRBJ2-1,TRBV5-5,12,TGTGCCAGCAGCCCCCTTACAGATAAGCAGTTCTTC,CASSPLTDKQFF
TRBD1,few,TRBJ2-3,TRBV5-1,14,TGCGCCAGCAGCCCCGACAGGGCTGAGGATACGCAGTATTTT,CASSPDRAEDTQYF
TRBD2,few,TRBJ2-7,TRBV20-1,15,TGCAGTGCTAGAGCGCGCGGGGGGAGCTCCTACGAGCAGTACTTC,CSARARGGSSYEQYF
TRBD2,.,TRBJ2-3,TRBV5-6,19,TGTGCCAGCAGCTTTGAGGGACTAGCGGGGGGGCCGGCGACAGATACGCAGTATTTT,CASSFEGLAGGPATDTQYF
.,.,TRBJ2-1,TRBV15,14,TGTGCCACCAGCAGAGTTCGGGGGGCCAATGAGCAGTTCTTC,CATSRVRGANEQFF
TRBD2,.,TRBJ2-3,TRBV14,18,TGTGCCAGCAGCCAAAATAGCATGGCGGGGGGTTGGACAGATACGCAGTATTTT,CASSQNSMAGGWTDTQYF
.,few,TRBJ2-3,TRBV24-1,17,TGTGCCACCAGTGATTTGGGCAGAAGCCACAACACAGATACGCAGTATTTT,CATSDLGRSHNTDTQYF
.,.,TRBJ1-1,TRBV29-1,12,TGCAGCGGCAGCAGGGTAAACACTGAAGCTTTCTTT,CSGSRVNTEAFF
TRBD1,.,TRBJ1-1,TRBV20-1,16,TGCAGTGCTATTAGTCAAGGGGGACAGGGGCTGAGAGAAGCTTTCTTT,CSAISQGGQGLREAFF
.,.,TRBJ1-2,TRBV21-1,12,TGTGCCAGCAGCGTCAGGGTAATTGGCTACACCTTC,CASSVRVIGYTF
.,.,TRBJ2-3,TRBV5-1,13,TGCGCCAGCGCCCCCTCAGATGGCCCTGCGCAGTATTTT,CASAPSDGPAQYF
.,few,TRBJ1-1,TRBV5-1,14,TGCGCCAGCAGCTTGGAGGGGCTTGGGAGTGAAGCTTTCTTT,CASSLEGLGSEAFF
TRBD1,.,TRBJ1-2,TRBV7-8,14,TGTGCCAGCAGCTTAGGGGACAGCGTCTATGGCTACACCTTC,CASSLGDSVYGYTF
.,many,TRBJ2-3,TRBV6-5,11,TGTGCCAGCAGCATAGCAGATACGCAGTATTTT,CASSIADTQYF
.,.,TRBJ2-7,TRBV4-1,18,TGCGCCAGCAGCCACCGACTTCAGACAGTACCGCCCGAGGGCGAGCAGTACTTC,CASSHRLQTVPPEGEQYF